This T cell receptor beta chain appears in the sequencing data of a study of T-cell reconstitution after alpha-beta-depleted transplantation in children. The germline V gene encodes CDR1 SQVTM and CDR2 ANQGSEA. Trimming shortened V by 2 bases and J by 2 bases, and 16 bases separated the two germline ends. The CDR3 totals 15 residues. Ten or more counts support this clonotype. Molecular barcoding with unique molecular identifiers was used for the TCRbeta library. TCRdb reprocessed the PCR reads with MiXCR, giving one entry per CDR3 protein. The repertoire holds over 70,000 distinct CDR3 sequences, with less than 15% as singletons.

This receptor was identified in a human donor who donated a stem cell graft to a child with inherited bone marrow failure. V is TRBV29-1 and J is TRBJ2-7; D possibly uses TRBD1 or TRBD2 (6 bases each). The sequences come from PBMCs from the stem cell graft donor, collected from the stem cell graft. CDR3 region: CSVENRGQHPYEQYF. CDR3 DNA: TGCAGCGTTGAAAATCGGGGGCAACACCCCTACGAGCAGTACTTC.